The entry that follows covers one TCR beta chain sequence. The antigen is not known. V was clipped by 2 bases and J by 5 bases; unmatched bases: 9. Per the germline V gene, CDR1 is KGHSH and CDR2 is LQKENI. The CDR3 length is 16 residues. This record comes from a study of cytomegalovirus exposure and HLA in healthy donors. Study results and caveats: A missense variant in DCLRE1C was later tied to TCR beta V- and J-gene trimming. The availability of immune exposure information extended only to CMV serostatus. Per a prior analysis, the majority of TCR beta V segments were productive roughly 90% or roughly 30% of the time. TCR beta sequences reportedly predicted most subjects' HLA-A and HLA-B alleles accurately.

Vbeta (60) and Jbeta (13) primers were used in the PCR. Sequenced by immunoSEQ multiplex PCR; TCRdb stores in-frame clones only, minus some. The table shows about 170,000 clones, with 80% to 90% occurring only once. Sequenced input: PBMCs. The receptor comes from a male donor in good health and CMV-seronegative. The chain combines TRBV18 with TRBJ1-5; 7 positions match TRBD1. The DNA of the CDR3 is TGTGCCAGCTCACCAACATCTTCCAGGGGGTATCAGCCCCAGCATTTT. This codes for CASSPTSSRGYQPQHF.